Listed below are T cell receptor beta chains from one sample, sequenced in a study of T cells in Graves' hyperthyroidism and ophthalmopathy. TCRdb passed the multiplex PCR reads through MiXCR, listing each CDR3 protein once. The data contain more than 350,000 distinct CDR3 sequences, approximately 15% of them singletons. Sequencing was carried out using blood. Source of these receptors: a woman in her 30s with Graves' ophthalmopathy. The CDR3 runs from the conserved cysteine through the conserved F or W.

V gene,CDR3 protein
TRBV2,CASSSTPYSGNTIYF
TRBV18,CASSPNWGSSHEQYF
TRBV19,CASPTRWWEMNTEAFF
TRBV7-3,CASSRNQGGTRQFF
TRBV20-1,CSARGGGGAVETQYF
TRBV20-1,CSAYITGTPEEEQYF
TRBV5-1,CASSLGAGIIYGYTF
TRBV2,CASRDGLAGSYEQYF
TRBV14,CASSITRNEQFF
TRBV20-1,CSARDSGQGRNEQFF
TRBV10-3,CAISAGSGNQPQHF
TRBV30,CAWRPVTSMNTEAFF
TRBV4-1,CASSQIGLAGRNTGELFF
TRBV28,CASRAVYSTYEQYF
TRBV2,CASRGTGEAFF
TRBV7-2,CASSQTRQGWSNQPQHF
TRBV6-1,CASSASRINTDTQYF
TRBV29-1,CSAKGLAGETQYF
TRBV7-8,CASSPRYPTSPDNEQFF
TRBV6-1,CASRQGARLEAFF
TRBV7-8,CASSLYAGNTEAFF
TRBV12-3/TRBV12-4,CASSRRDNYGNEQFF
TRBV29-1,CSVEYTVPYEQYF
TRBV7-2,CASSWSGAGGPDHGELFF
TRBV12-3/TRBV12-4,CASSWANSPLHF
TRBV20-1,CSARNPGAESTDTQYF
TRBV28,CASSLPGPGNTIYF
TRBV29-1,CSVEESAHTNYGYTF
TRBV20-1,CSAHNQREMPYEQYF
TRBV12-5,CASGFRQGAAHYEQYF
TRBV20-1,CSADRQGGTDTQYF
TRBV15,CATSSGQSSYEQYF
TRBV7-2,CASSLNWRGGETQYF
TRBV7-3,CASSLPRDRGLHEQYF
TRBV24-1,CATKYPGGFNYGYTF
TRBV12-3/TRBV12-4,CASSRDGGRSGGYTF
TRBV28,CASTLPGSPTYEQYF
TRBV19,CASSIGGGAGTGELFF
TRBV7-9,CASSATGPDRANEKLFF
TRBV7-9,CASSFGQGLFVTYTF
TRBV11-2,CASSLDPGSPLHF
TRBV7-9,CASSLSRGPGNTIYF
TRBV20-1,CSAKEGFYEQYF
TRBV6-2/TRBV6-3,CASSYLDSLVGYTF
TRBV14,CASSQAGYGTGELFF